One and the same sample provided the 28 T cell receptor beta chains below, sequenced in a study of cytomegalovirus exposure and HLA in healthy donors. The PCR employed 60 Vbeta primers together with 13 Jbeta primers. The repertoire was sequenced with immunoSEQ multiplex PCR; TCRdb's copy has only in-frame clones and lacks some. The sample gives about 150,000 clones, roughly 80% of which show up once; over 6% is in the top ten. Sequences were obtained from PBMCs. All receptors derive from a man in his thirties or forties in good health and CMV-seropositive.

J is TRBJ2-5 and V is TRBV6-5, with a weak D call TRBD1 (6 bases). The DNA matches TRBJ2-7 better at its end, which makes the J call doubtful. The CDR3 sequence is 13 residues long. Germline-derived CDR1 and CDR2 are MNHEY and SVGAGI. CDR3 amino acids: CASTQPGAYEQYF. CDR3 bases: TGTGCCAGCACCCAACCAGGGGCCTACGAGCAGTACTTC.

The chain uses TRBV6-5 and TRBJ1-2; D perhaps matches TRBD1 (6 bases). V gave up 6 bases and J gave up 4 bases, with 15 bases separating them. Per germline, CDR1 MNHEY and CDR2 SVGAGI. The CDR3 covers 14 residues. This CDR3 is CASRPTGLFYGYTF. CDR3 nucleotides: TGTGCCAGCAGACCCACAGGGTTATTCTATGGCTACACCTTC.

In its sample, this clone was seen once. V gene TRBV27 combines with J gene TRBJ2-7, with D uncertain. The length of the CDR3 is 15 residues. The ends were cut back, 5 bases at V and 1 base at J, with 15 bases in the middle. Germline CDR1 MNHEY, CDR2 SMNVEV (reference sequence). The CDR3 spells CASSLRQDNSYEQYF. DNA of the CDR3: TGTGCCAGCAGTCTCCGCCAGGATAATTCCTACGAGCAGTACTTC.

For this clone: The conserved final phenylalanine or tryptophan is absent from the CDR3, which likely points to a read error. The J gene is TRBJ1-2, the V gene TRBV4-3, with D possibly TRBD1 on 6 matching bases. This CDR3 has 15 residues. From germline, CDR1 is LGHNA and CDR2 YSLEER. V was trimmed by 0 bases and J by 3 bases, leaving 11 bases between them. CDR3: CASSQDGGAYYGYTL. The CDR3 DNA reads TGCGCCAGCAGCCAAGATGGGGGGGCTTACTATGGCTACACCCTC.

This chain links TRBV21-1 with TRBJ1-2; no check of the table's D call, TRBD1, against the DNA was made. TRBV21-1 is designated a pseudogene. This CDR3 region has 13 residues. CDR3 DNA: TGTGCCAGCAGCGTACAGGGGCCGAAAGGCTACACCTTC. Translated, it gives CASSVQGPKGYTF.

The gene calls are TRBV2 and TRBJ1-5; D is undetermined. V shed 3 bases and J shed 7 bases, with 16 bases lying between them. This CDR3 contains 15 residues. Germline assignment: CDR1 SNHLY and CDR2 FYNNEI. The CDR3 protein is CASSDAGQTQQPQHF. The CDR3 DNA reads TGTGCCAGCAGTGATGCTGGGCAGACGCAACAGCCCCAGCATTTT.

The chain uses TRBV19 and TRBJ1-5; a possible D gene is TRBD1 (6 bases). This CDR3 region has 15 residues. Trimming cost V 6 bases and J 7 bases, with 19 bases left between them. Germline-derived CDR1 and CDR2 are LNHDA and SQIVND (reference sequence). In nucleotides, the CDR3 is TGTGCCAGTAGGACGACAGGCCGATCGAGCCAGCCCCAGCATTTT. This translates into CASRTTGRSSQPQHF.

This chain joins TRBV18 and TRBJ1-1; 10 nucleotides agree with TRBD1. There are 13 residues in the CDR3. V lost 10 bases and J lost 1; bases outside the gene matches: 3. Germline V lookup: CDR1 KGHSH, CDR2 LQKENI. The CDR3: CATGQGENTEAFF. The DNA of the CDR3 is TGTGCCACCGGACAGGGGGAGAACACTGAAGCTTTCTTT.

This clone was seen a few times. The chain links TRBV30 to TRBJ2-2; tentative D call: TRBD1 (5 bases). The CDR3 loop spans 13 amino acids. V was trimmed by 5 bases and J by 6 bases, leaving 13 bases between them. CDR1 is GTSNPN, CDR2 SVGIG, per germline (reference sequence). The CDR3 is CAWSEGVAGELFF. In DNA, the CDR3 is TGTGCCTGGTCAGAAGGGGTCGCCGGGGAGCTGTTTTTT.

This clone was observed a handful of times. This chain uses TRBV30 with TRBJ2-7, with TRBD2 matching 10 bases. The CDR3 contains 17 residues. Per germline, CDR1 GTSNPN and CDR2 SVGIG (reference sequence). Trimming cost V 2 bases and J 2 bases; bases outside gene matches: 12. DNA of the CDR3: TGTGCCTGGAGTAGGCCGACCGGGACTAGCGAAACCTACGAGCAGTACTTC. The encoded protein is CAWSRPTGTSETYEQYF.

The chain links TRBV18 to TRBJ1-2; 9 nucleotides agree with TRBD1. Per germline, CDR1 KGHSH and CDR2 LQKENI. V trimming: 6 bases; J trimming: 8 bases; junction bases outside the gene matches: 10. The CDR3 has 14 amino acids. CDR3 nucleotide sequence: TGTGCCAGCTCTCCGGGACAGGGAGGTTACGGCTACACCTTC. Translated: CASSPGQGGYGYTF.

The chain uses TRBV5-1 and TRBJ2-7, with 7 bases identical to TRBD1. Trimming removed 4 bases from V and 5 bases from J; junction bases left unmatched: 12. The CDR3 sequence is 15 residues long. The germline V gene has CDR1 SGHRS and CDR2 YFSETQ. The CDR3 nucleotides read TGCGCCAGCAGCCTAGAGGGGGCAGGGTCCAACGAGCAGTACTTC. Protein product: CASSLEGAGSNEQYF.

The chain combines TRBV5-1 with TRBJ1-6, with a weak D call TRBD1 (6 bases). Germline loops: CDR1 SGHRS, CDR2 YFSETQ. The CDR3 has 16 residues. V shed 5 bases and J shed 9 bases, with 21 bases lying between them. CDR3 DNA sequence: TGCGCCAGCAGACAAACTACCGGGACATTGGGTTCACCCCTCCACTTT. Protein sequence: CASRQTTGTLGSPLHF. The full variable domain, rest sourced from reference TRBV5-1 and TRBJ1-6, is KAGVTQTPRYLIKTRGQQVTLSCSPISGHRSVSWYQQTPGQGLQFLFEYFSETQRNKGNFPGRFSGRQFSNSRSEMNVSTLELGDSALYLCASRQTTGTLGSPLHFGNGTRLTVT.

The V call is TRBV2, the J call TRBJ2-3, with 9 bases aligning to TRBD1. Germline values: CDR1 SNHLY, CDR2 FYNNEI. The CDR3 is 15 residues long. Trimming at V came to 6 bases and at J to 3 bases, leaving 7 bases not matched to a gene. CDR3 DNA sequence: TGTGCCAGCAGGGGGGACAGGGTGGGAACAGATACGCAGTATTTT. Protein product: CASRGDRVGTDTQYF.

This clone came up a few times. The V call is TRBV5-1, the J call TRBJ1-6, with TRBD1 identical over 7 bases. Germline V gene lookup returns CDR1 SGHRS and CDR2 YFSETQ. The CDR3 consists of 14 residues. V lost 3 bases to trimming and J lost 4 bases; unmatched junction nucleotides: 1. The CDR3 loop reads CASSSGQYNSPLHF. The DNA for the CDR3 is TGCGCCAGCAGCTCGGGACAGTATAATTCACCCCTCCACTTT.

The gene calls are TRBV5-8 and TRBJ2-6; TRBD1 agrees at 8 bases. The CDR3 runs to 17 residues. Trimming removed 2 bases from V and 0 bases from J; junction bases left unmatched: 4. The germline V gene has CDR1 SGHTS and CDR2 YDEGEE. In DNA, the CDR3 is TGTGCCAGCAGCTTCAGACAGGGGCTCTCTGGGGCCAACGTCCTGACTTTC. Translating gives CASSFRQGLSGANVLTF.

The chain couples TRBV5-4 to TRBJ2-5; 9 bases align to TRBD1. The ends lost 2 bases at V and 4 bases at J; junction bases unmatched: 6. CDR3 size: 15 residues. CDR1 and CDR2 (germline): SGHNT, YYREEE (reference sequence). The CDR3 DNA follows: TGTGCCAGCAGCTTTACGACAGGGGGTAGAGAGACCCAGTACTTC. Translated: CASSFTTGGRETQYF.

This clone was counted a few times. Other DNA variants within this sample encode the same CDR3. The chain couples TRBV5-1 to TRBJ1-4, with 11 bases identical to TRBD1. This CDR3 is 15 amino acids long. The junction had 3 bases not matched to a gene; V was cut back by 1 base and J by 7 bases. Germline V gene data show CDR1 as SGHRS and CDR2 as YFSETQ. In DNA, the CDR3 is TGCGCCAGCAGCTTGTCCGGGACAGGGGGTGAAAAACTGTTTTTT. Translation: CASSLSGTGGEKLFF.

The rearrangement joins TRBV28 to TRBJ1-6, with D uncertain. V lost 3 bases and J 7 bases, leaving 7 bases between the germline ends. Germline V CDR1 and CDR2: MDHEN, SYDVKM. This CDR3 region has 13 residues. CDR3 sequence reads: CASSFNFNSPLHF. The CDR3, as DNA: TGTGCCAGCAGTTTTAATTTCAATTCACCCCTCCACTTT.

The chain carries TRBV5-4 and TRBJ1-1; D is unresolved. Germline V gene lookup returns CDR1 SGHNT and CDR2 YYREEE (reference sequence). With 1 base removed from V and 2 bases from J, the gap between germline ends came to 12 bases. The CDR3 loop spans 15 amino acids. The CDR3 reads CASSLFRGGNTEAFF. The CDR3 DNA sequence: TGTGCCAGCAGCTTGTTTCGGGGAGGTAACACTGAAGCTTTCTTT.

This chain joins TRBV4-2 and TRBJ1-4; D gene ambiguous. V lost 0 bases and J 10 bases, leaving 9 bases between the germline ends. The CDR3 sequence is 13 residues long. Per the germline V gene, CDR1 is LGHNA and CDR2 is YNFKEQ. CDR3 loop: CASSQEGAPKLFF. In DNA form, the CDR3 reads TGTGCCAGCAGCCAAGAAGGAGCGCCAAAACTGTTTTTT.

The chain couples TRBV5-1 to TRBJ2-2; D might be TRBD1 (5 bases). CDR1 is SGHRS and CDR2 is YFSETQ in the germline V gene. The V end lost 5 bases, the J end lost 7 bases, and 18 bases lay between the germline ends. The CDR3 covers 15 residues. CDR3 sequence: CASSQSGSLSGELFF. CDR3 DNA: TGCGCCAGCAGTCAGTCAGGGTCGTTAAGCGGGGAGCTGTTTTTT.

The genes are TRBV4-1 and TRBJ1-2; 7 positions match TRBD1. The V gene end was trimmed by 4 bases and the J gene end by 5 bases; junction bases not matched to a gene: 10. This CDR3 has 15 residues. Germline CDR1 is MGHRA and CDR2 is YSYEKL. Here the CDR3 reads CASSLLDRADYGYTF. The CDR3 DNA follows: TGCGCCAGCAGCCTCCTAGACAGGGCTGATTATGGCTACACCTTC.

The V gene is TRBV12-5, the J gene TRBJ2-7; D is possibly TRBD1 (6 bases). The CDR3 covers 14 residues. The germline V and J ends were trimmed by 7 bases and 3 bases, with 16 bases remaining between them. Per germline, CDR1 LGHNT and CDR2 FRNRAP. The CDR3 region has the DNA TGTGCTAGTGTCACTTTGGACAGATTCTACGAGCAGTACTTC. It codes for CASVTLDRFYEQYF.

The J gene is TRBJ2-1, the V gene TRBV5-4; tentatively, D is TRBD2 (5 bases). The CDR3 has 14 residues. The ends were cut back, 1 base at V and 4 bases at J, with 9 bases in the middle. The V gene's germline CDR1 is SGHNT and CDR2 YYREEE (reference sequence). CDR3 residues: CASSLSAVYNEQFF. For the CDR3, the DNA is TGTGCCAGCAGCTTGTCAGCGGTTTACAATGAGCAGTTCTTC. Looking up the rest from reference TRBV5-4 and TRBJ2-1 gives the full variable domain: ETGVTQSPTHLIKTRGQQVTLRCSSQSGHNTVSWYQQALGQGPQFIFQYYREEENGRGNFPPRFSGLQFPNYSSELNVNALELDDSALYLCASSLSAVYNEQFFGPGTRLTVL.

The V gene is TRBV14, the J gene TRBJ2-1; 8 nucleotides agree with TRBD2. The J segment lost 0 bases and the V segment lost 4 bases, leaving 2 bases of the junction unmatched. This CDR3 comprises 15 residues. Germline values: CDR1 SGHDN, CDR2 FVKESK. CDR3 nucleotides: TGTGCCAGCAGCCCGAGCGGGAGCTCCTACAATGAGCAGTTCTTC. Its protein is CASSPSGSSYNEQFF.

The chain carries TRBV14 and TRBJ2-3; no reliable D call. V gave up 6 bases and J gave up 7 bases, with 11 bases separating them. Germline V gene data show CDR1 as SGHDN and CDR2 as FVKESK. The CDR3 is 12 amino acids. This CDR3 is CASSPQHHTQYF. CDR3 in DNA: TGTGCCAGCAGTCCTCAACACCATACGCAGTATTTT.

The chain is built from TRBV4-3 and TRBJ1-6; D call uncertain. V dropped 1 base and J dropped 6 bases, with 7 bases sitting between them. The CDR3 length is 14 residues. The germline gives CDR1 LGHNA, CDR2 YSLEER. This CDR3 reads CASSQVALNSPLHF. CDR3 bases: TGCGCCAGCAGCCAAGTCGCGCTTAATTCACCCCTCCACTTT.